This T cell receptor (beta chain) was recovered during a study of T cells in Graves' hyperthyroidism and ophthalmopathy. The CDR3 is 14 amino acids. V dropped 3 bases and J dropped 6; count of bases not matched to a gene: 5. This clonotype has ten or more counts. Researchers amplified the TCR beta CDR3 regions from RNA transcripts. The study used the HTBI primer set for a first-round RT-PCR of the TCR CDR3. TCRdb reanalysed the multiplex PCR reads using MiXCR and keeps one entry per CDR3 protein. Of about 250,000 distinct CDR3 sequences in the sample, more than 20% are singletons; the top ten hold 35%. In the ophthalmopathy cohort, Clinical Activity Score was at least 3, NOSPECS grade at least 4, and duration under 3 months.

V is TRBV12-3 or TRBV12-4 and J is TRBJ1-5; 7 bases line up with TRBD1. The TCR comes from a woman aged 40 to 50 with Graves' ophthalmopathy. Sequenced sample: blood. DNA of the CDR3: TGTGCCAGCAGTTTTGAGGGGGCGGGTCAGCCCCAGCATTTT. This translates into CASSFEGAGQPQHF.